The 20 T cell receptor beta chains reported below all come from one sample, sequenced in a study of cytomegalovirus exposure and HLA in healthy donors. PCR employed 60 Vbeta and 13 Jbeta primers. Repertoires were generated with immunoSEQ multiplex PCR, while TCRdb's copy carries only in-frame clones and drops some. The table shows 180,000 or so clones, with roughly 74% occurring only once. The sample consisted of PBMCs. These receptors originate from a female donor in good health and CMV-seronegative.

This rearrangement joins TRBV15 to TRBJ2-7, with 12 bases matching TRBD2. There are 16 residues in the CDR3. V shed 0 bases, J shed 4 bases, and the junction held 4 bases outside the gene matches. Germline-derived CDR1 and CDR2 are LNHNV and YYDKDF (reference sequence). The CDR3 bases are TGTGCCACCAGCAGAGATCTAGCGGGGGGGTCGTACGAGCAGTACTTC. The encoded protein is CATSRDLAGGSYEQYF.

The chain joins TRBV2 to TRBJ1-1, with a tentative D call TRBD1 (5 bases). Per the germline V gene, CDR1 is SNHLY and CDR2 is FYNNEI. V lost 4 bases and J lost 0, with 12 bases in between. This CDR3 comprises 15 residues. DNA for the CDR3: TGTGCCAGCAGTGGGATGACAGCCATGAACACTGAAGCTTTCTTT. Its protein product is CASSGMTAMNTEAFF. Variable domain in full (rest from reference TRBV2 and TRBJ1-1): EPEVTQTPSHQVTQMGQEVILRCVPISNHLYFYWYRQILGQKVEFLVSFYNNEISEKSEIFDDQFSVERPDGSNFTLKIRSTKLEDSAMYFCASSGMTAMNTEAFFGQGTRLTVV.

The V gene is TRBV7-6, the J gene TRBJ2-3, with D perhaps TRBD2 (5 bases). The V end lost 5 bases, the J end lost 3 bases, and 15 bases lay between the germline ends. CDR3 length equals 15 residues. The germline gives CDR1 SGHVS, CDR2 FNYEAQ. CDR3 coding DNA: TGTGCCAGCAGCCCGGGGATACTTCATACAGATACGCAGTATTTT. It yields the protein CASSPGILHTDTQYF.

This chain joins TRBV2 and TRBJ1-1; possibly TRBD1 for D (5 bases). V shed 3 bases and J shed 2 bases, with 10 bases lying between them. CDR3 length equals 14 residues. The germline gives CDR1 SNHLY, CDR2 FYNNEI. DNA of the CDR3: TGTGCCAGCAGTGAGGGACTTGGAAACACTGAAGCTTTCTTT. Translated: CASSEGLGNTEAFF.

The rearrangement uses TRBV6-1 and TRBJ2-1; tentative D call: TRBD2 (7 bases). This CDR3 region has 17 residues. Trimming left V 3 bases short and J 7 bases short, with 22 bases between. CDR1 MNHNS and CDR2 SASEGT come from the germline V gene. CDR3 sequence reads: CASSDSPGGGSRNEQFF. Here the CDR3 DNA reads TGTGCCAGCAGTGATTCCCCGGGGGGCGGGAGTAGAAATGAGCAGTTCTTC.

This chain uses TRBV10-3 with TRBJ1-3; D perhaps matches TRBD1 (6 bases). This CDR3 has 15 residues. From germline, CDR1 is ENHRY and CDR2 SYGVKD. Trimming removed 3 bases at V and 0 bases at J, with 9 bases between. CDR3 protein: CAISDRDNSGNTIYF. For the CDR3, the DNA is TGTGCCATCAGTGACCGGGACAACTCTGGAAACACCATATATTTT.

A few counts support this clone. V and J are TRBV28 and TRBJ2-1; 11 bases fit TRBD2. The CDR3 runs 13 residues. Germline loops: CDR1 MDHEN, CDR2 SYDVKM. V lost 9 bases and J lost 4; bases outside the gene matches: 2. The CDR3 region is CASSGRGYNEQFF. The CDR3 DNA follows: TGTGCCAGTAGCGGGAGGGGTTACAATGAGCAGTTCTTC.

The gene calls are TRBV19 and TRBJ1-1, with D hard to call. Per germline, CDR1 LNHDA and CDR2 SQIVND (reference sequence). V gave up 2 bases and J gave up 3 bases, with 13 bases separating them. The CDR3 totals 15 residues. For the CDR3, the DNA is TGTGCCAGTAGTATAAGAGGACTTTCCCACACTGAAGCTTTCTTT. Its translation: CASSIRGLSHTEAFF.

V and J are TRBV27 and TRBJ2-5, with 13 nucleotides matching TRBD2. This CDR3 spans 15 amino acids. CDR1 MNHEY and CDR2 SMNVEV come from the germline V gene (reference sequence). After removal of 5 bases from V and 5 bases from J, the junction contained 5 bases not matched to a gene. The CDR3 spells CASSQLAGGLETQYF. The CDR3 DNA reads as TGTGCCAGCAGTCAACTAGCGGGAGGGCTCGAGACCCAGTACTTC.

Remarks on this clone: At one end the junction does not follow the germline gene, possibly because of a read error. The chain joins TRBV7-9 to TRBJ2-7; 9 bases line up with TRBD2. Germline V gives CDR1 SEHNR, CDR2 FQNEAQ (reference sequence). This CDR3 has 14 amino acids. This CDR3 reads CSSSLAVAGDEQYF. The DNA of the CDR3 is TGTTCCAGCAGCTTAGCCGTAGCGGGAGACGAGCAGTACTTC. The full variable domain, in which reference TRBV7-9 and TRBJ2-7 provide the parts outside the CDR3, is DTGVSQNPRHKITKRGQNVTFRCDPISEHNRLYWYRQTLGQGPEFLTYFQNEAQLEKSRLLSDRFSAERPKGSFSTLEIQRTEQGDSAMYLCSSSLAVAGDEQYFGPGTRLTVT.

The gene calls are TRBV7-3 and TRBJ2-3; 7 bases agree with TRBD1. CDR1 SGHTA and CDR2 FQGTGA come from the germline V gene. There are 15 residues in the CDR3. V dropped 4 bases and J dropped 2; count of bases not matched to a gene: 6. CDR3 sequence reads: CASSSGTVITDTQYF. In nucleotides, the CDR3 is TGTGCCAGCAGCTCTGGGACAGTTATCACAGATACGCAGTATTTT.

CDR3 loop: CASSARGGWPQHF. CDR3 nucleotides: TGTGCCAGCAGCGCGCGAGGGGGTTGGCCCCAGCATTTT. This rearrangement joins TRBV7-9 to TRBJ1-5; perhaps TRBD1 as D (6 bases). CDR3 length equals 13 residues. Between the trimmed V and J ends, which lost 5 bases and 9 bases, there was a span of 14 bases. The germline gives CDR1 SEHNR, CDR2 FQNEAQ (reference sequence).

The chain links TRBV6-1 to TRBJ1-6, with D tentatively TRBD1 (5 bases). Germline CDR1 is MNHNS and CDR2 is SASEGT. V dropped 4 bases and J dropped 9 bases, with 16 bases sitting between them. The CDR3 consists of 15 residues. CDR3 residues: CASSVNGATGSPLHF. DNA of the CDR3: TGTGCCAGCAGTGTTAATGGGGCGACTGGTTCACCCCTCCACTTT.

This sequence joins TRBV19 and TRBJ1-1; D not certain. The V gene lost 4 bases and the J gene lost 0 bases, with 12 bases spanning the gap. Germline V gene sequence: CDR1 LNHDA, CDR2 SQIVND (reference sequence). This CDR3 is built from 15 residues. The CDR3 sequence: CASSRSREMNTEAFF. Here the CDR3 DNA reads TGTGCCAGTAGTAGGTCTCGAGAAATGAACACTGAAGCTTTCTTT.

The genes are TRBV30 and TRBJ1-1, with no clear D. V dropped 7 bases and J dropped 1 base, with 13 bases sitting between them. The CDR3 covers 13 residues. Germline CDR1 reads GTSNPN; CDR2 reads SVGIG (reference sequence). The CDR3 DNA sequence: TGTGCCTCCCCCTCTGACACGAACACTGAAGCTTTCTTT. This encodes CASPSDTNTEAFF.

J is TRBJ1-1 and V is TRBV2; no clear D gene. Germline V gene data show CDR1 as SNHLY and CDR2 as FYNNEI. Trimming removed 6 bases from V and 2 bases from J, with 10 bases in between. The CDR3 has 13 amino acids. CDR3 nucleotide sequence: TGTGCCAGCAGGAGGGAAAGCAACACTGAAGCTTTCTTT. As protein: CASRRESNTEAFF. Combining the CDR3 with reference TRBV2 and TRBJ1-1 gives the whole variable domain EPEVTQTPSHQVTQMGQEVILRCVPISNHLYFYWYRQILGQKVEFLVSFYNNEISEKSEIFDDQFSVERPDGSNFTLKIRSTKLEDSAMYFCASRRESNTEAFFGQGTRLTVV.

This clone was recorded a few times. The V gene is TRBV7-9, the J gene TRBJ1-1, with TRBD1 matching over 8 bases. The CDR3 spans 15 residues. Germline assignment: CDR1 SEHNR and CDR2 FQNEAQ (reference sequence). V was clipped by 7 bases and J by 2 bases; unmatched bases: 9. As DNA, the CDR3 is TGTGCCAGCAACCCGGGACAGGTATTAAACACTGAAGCTTTCTTT. It yields the protein CASNPGQVLNTEAFF.

The V call is TRBV21-1, the J call TRBJ2-1; the D call TRBD2 from the table was never checked on the DNA. TRBV21-1 is a pseudogene locus. CDR3 size: 20 residues. CDR3 sequence: CASSTPRTSGRSRPYNEQFF. Written as DNA, the CDR3 is TGTGCCAGCAGCACGCCCCGGACTAGCGGGAGAAGTCGCCCCTACAATGAGCAGTTCTTC.

This rearrangement joins TRBV11-2 to TRBJ2-7, with 16 bases fitting TRBD2. V was pared by 4 bases and J by 3 bases, with 6 bases of the junction left unmatched. Germline loops: CDR1 SGHAT, CDR2 FQNNGV. This CDR3 is built from 17 residues. CDR3 DNA: TGTGCCAGCAGCTCCTACGGGACTAGCGGGAGGGTCTACGAGCAGTACTTC. Protein: CASSSYGTSGRVYEQYF.

The rearrangement uses TRBV19 and TRBJ2-4; maybe TRBD2 (7 bases). The CDR3 covers 13 residues. Between the trimmed V and J ends, which lost 4 bases and 9 bases, there was a span of 13 bases. Germline V gives CDR1 LNHDA, CDR2 SQIVND (reference sequence). This chain's CDR3 is CASSRSGTPIQYF. CDR3 DNA: TGTGCCAGTAGTAGAAGCGGGACACCCATTCAGTACTTC.